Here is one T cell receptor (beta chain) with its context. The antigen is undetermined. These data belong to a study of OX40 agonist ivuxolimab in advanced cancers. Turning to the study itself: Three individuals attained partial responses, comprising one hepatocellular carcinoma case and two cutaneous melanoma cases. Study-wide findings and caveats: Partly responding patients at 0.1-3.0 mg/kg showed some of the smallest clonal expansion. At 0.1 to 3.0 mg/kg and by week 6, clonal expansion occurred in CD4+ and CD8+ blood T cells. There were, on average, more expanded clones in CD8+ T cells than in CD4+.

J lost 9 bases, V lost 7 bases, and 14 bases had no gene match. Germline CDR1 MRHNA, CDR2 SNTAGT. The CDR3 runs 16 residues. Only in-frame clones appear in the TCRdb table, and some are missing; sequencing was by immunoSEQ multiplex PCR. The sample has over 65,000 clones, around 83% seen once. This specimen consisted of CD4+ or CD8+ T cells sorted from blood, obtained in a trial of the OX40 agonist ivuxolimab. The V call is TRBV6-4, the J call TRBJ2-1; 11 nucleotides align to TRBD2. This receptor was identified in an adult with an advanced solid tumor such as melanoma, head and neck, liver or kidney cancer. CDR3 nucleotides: TGTGCCAGCACCACGACTAGCGGGGTGCCCCGGGGTGAGCAGTTCTTC. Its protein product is CASTTTSGVPRGEQFF.